The rows below give T cell receptor beta chains drawn from one sample of a study of blood T cell repertoires in COVID-19. Using immunoSEQ multiplex PCR, the repertoire was profiled, and TCRdb retains in-frame clones only, with some absent. The data show about 40,000 clones, about 85% seen once. The sequencing sample was made of peripheral blood. The receptors shown here come from a man between 45 and 60 years old in a cohort sampled during active COVID-19. Both conserved end residues are part of each CDR3. D genes are given only for firm matches. The size of a clone is reported for some rows only, either as once, few or many, or as a class for expanded clones.

clone_size	d_call	v_call	j_call	cdr3_aa	cdr3_nt
NA	NA	TRBV5-1	TRBJ2-7	CASSFTVSYEQYF	TGCGCCAGCAGCTTTACAGTCTCCTACGAGCAGTACTTC
once	TRBD2	TRBV11-2	TRBJ2-3	CASSSLAGLSTDTQYF	TGTGCCAGCAGCAGTCTAGCGGGTTTGAGCACAGATACGCAGTATTTT
NA	NA	TRBV24-1	TRBJ1-1	CATRGSPRGTMNTEAFF	TGTGCCACCAGAGGTTCCCCCCGGGGGACCATGAACACTGAAGCTTTCTTT
NA	NA	TRBV4-2	TRBJ2-3	CASSQISGTDTQYF	TGTGCCAGCAGCCAGATTAGCGGCACAGATACGCAGTATTTT
NA	TRBD1	TRBV11-3	TRBJ1-3	CASSFPGQEGNTIYF	TGTGCCAGCAGCTTTCCGGGACAGGAGGGAAACACCATATATTTT
NA	TRBD2	TRBV3-1/TRBV3-2	TRBJ2-2	CASSPLAGGGTGELFF	TGTGCCAGCAGCCCTCTAGCGGGAGGGGGGACCGGGGAGCTGTTTTTT
NA	NA	TRBV10-3	TRBJ1-1	CAISEGLADTEAFF	TGTGCCATCAGTGAGGGACTGGCCGACACTGAAGCTTTCTTT
NA	TRBD1	TRBV6-1	TRBJ1-1	CASSEGRQGKAFF	TGTGCCAGCAGTGAAGGAAGACAGGGTAAAGCTTTCTTT
NA	TRBD1	TRBV6-1	TRBJ1-3	CASGEGAHRNTIYF	TGTGCCAGCGGTGAGGGGGCACACAGAAACACCATATATTTT
few	NA	TRBV29-1	TRBJ1-2	CSDRGQPDYGYTF	TGCAGCGACAGAGGACAGCCAGACTATGGCTACACCTTC
NA	NA	TRBV4-1	TRBJ1-2	CASSQDQGINYGYTF	TGCGCCAGCAGCCAAGATCAGGGGATTAACTATGGCTACACCTTC
NA	NA	TRBV6-5	TRBJ1-2	CASSRGKGGYTF	TGTGCCAGCAGTAGGGGAAAGGGTGGCTACACCTTC
NA	NA	TRBV9	TRBJ2-3	CASSVRAGSYTDTQYF	TGTGCCAGCAGCGTACGGGCGGGGAGCTACACAGATACGCAGTATTTT
NA	NA	TRBV9	TRBJ1-3	CASSVDGGAASSGNTIYF	TGTGCCAGCAGCGTAGACGGGGGGGCTGCTAGCTCTGGAAACACCATATATTTT
NA	NA	TRBV19	TRBJ1-1	CASSILRQVEVGTEAFF	TGTGCCAGTAGTATTCTCCGACAGGTCGAGGTTGGGACTGAAGCTTTCTTT
NA	NA	TRBV7-8	TRBJ2-1	CASSLGASPLHNEQFF	TGTGCCAGCAGCTTAGGGGCGAGTCCTCTCCACAATGAGCAGTTCTTC
NA	TRBD1	TRBV15	TRBJ2-7	CATSLSRTGPYEQYF	TGTGCCACCAGCCTTAGCCGGACAGGGCCCTACGAGCAGTACTTC
NA	NA	TRBV6-1	TRBJ2-5	CASSEIGPGEETQYF	TGTGCCAGCAGTGAAATAGGTCCGGGAGAAGAGACCCAGTACTTC
NA	TRBD1	TRBV19	TRBJ2-3	CAVGDRGTDTQYF	TGTGCTGTTGGGGACAGAGGCACAGATACGCAGTATTTT
NA	TRBD2	TRBV19	TRBJ2-1	CASSWQRGYNEQFF	TGTGCCAGTAGCTGGCAGCGGGGTTACAATGAGCAGTTCTTC
NA	NA	TRBV6-5	TRBJ1-4	CASTGRSPNEKLFF	TGTGCCAGCACCGGCAGGTCTCCTAATGAAAAACTGTTTTTT
NA	NA	TRBV2	TRBJ2-5	CASKGRLKETQYF	TGTGCCAGCAAAGGAAGACTAAAGGAGACCCAGTACTTC
NA	NA	TRBV5-4	TRBJ1-2	CASSLGLNREGYTF	TGTGCCAGCAGCTTAGGGCTTAACAGGGAAGGCTACACCTTC
NA	NA	TRBV6-4	TRBJ2-1	CASTDTENNEQFF	TGTGCCAGCACGGACACCGAGAACAATGAGCAGTTCTTC
NA	NA	TRBV19	TRBJ1-5	CASSIDLGRQHPRSNQPQHF	TGTGCCAGTAGTATAGATCTAGGTAGGCAGCATCCCAGAAGCAATCAGCCCCAGCATTTT
NA	TRBD2	TRBV7-8	TRBJ2-7	CASRTSYYEQYF	TGTGCCAGCAGGACTAGCTACTACGAGCAGTACTTC